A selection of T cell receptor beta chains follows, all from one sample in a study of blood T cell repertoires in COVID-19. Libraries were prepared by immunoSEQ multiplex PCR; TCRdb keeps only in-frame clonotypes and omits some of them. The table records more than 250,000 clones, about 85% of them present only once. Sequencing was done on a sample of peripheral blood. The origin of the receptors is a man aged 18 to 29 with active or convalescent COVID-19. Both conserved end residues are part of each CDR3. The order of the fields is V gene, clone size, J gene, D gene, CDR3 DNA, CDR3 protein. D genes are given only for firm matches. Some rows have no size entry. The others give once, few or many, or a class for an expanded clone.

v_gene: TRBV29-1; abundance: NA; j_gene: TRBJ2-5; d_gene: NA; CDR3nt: TGCAGCGTTGAAGGACAGAGACAAGAGACCCAGTACTTC; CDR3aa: CSVEGQRQETQYF
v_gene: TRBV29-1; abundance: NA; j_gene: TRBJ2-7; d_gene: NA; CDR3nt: TGCAGCGTTGTAGGGGGATTCTACGAGCAGTACTTC; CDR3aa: CSVVGGFYEQYF
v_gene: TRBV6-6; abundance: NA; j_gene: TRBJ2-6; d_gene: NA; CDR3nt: TGTGCCAGCAGAAGGGACACCCACTCTGGGGCCAACGTCCTGACTTTC; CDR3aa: CASRRDTHSGANVLTF
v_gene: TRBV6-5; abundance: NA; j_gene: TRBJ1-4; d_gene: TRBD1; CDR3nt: TGTGCCAGCAGTTACCCAAAGGGGGCACTGTTTTTT; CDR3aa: CASSYPKGALFF
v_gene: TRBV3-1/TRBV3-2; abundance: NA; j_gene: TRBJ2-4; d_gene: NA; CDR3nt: TGTGCCAGCAGCCGACAGTCGCTAGCCAAAAACATTCAGTACTTC; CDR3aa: CASSRQSLAKNIQYF
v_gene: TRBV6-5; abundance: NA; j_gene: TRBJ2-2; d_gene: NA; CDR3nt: TGTGCCAGCAGTTACAGTCGGGGGACCGGGGAGCTGTTTTTT; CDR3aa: CASSYSRGTGELFF
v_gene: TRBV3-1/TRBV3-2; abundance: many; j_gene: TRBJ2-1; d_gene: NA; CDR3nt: TGTGCCAGCAGCCTCCAGCTTAGGGGCAATGAGCAGTTCTTC; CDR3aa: CASSLQLRGNEQFF
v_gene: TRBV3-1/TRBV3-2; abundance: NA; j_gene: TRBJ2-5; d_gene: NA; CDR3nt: TGTGCCAGCAGCTACCCAGGTACCCGAGGGGAGACCCAGTACTTC; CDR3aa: CASSYPGTRGETQYF
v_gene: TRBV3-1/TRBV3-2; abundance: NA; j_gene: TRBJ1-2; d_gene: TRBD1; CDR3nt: TGTGCCAGCAGCCTCAGAGCACCGGGACAGGTCCTCCATGGCTACACCTTC; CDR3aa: CASSLRAPGQVLHGYTF
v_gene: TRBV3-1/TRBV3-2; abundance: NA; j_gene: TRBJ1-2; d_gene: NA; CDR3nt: TGTGCCAGCAGCCATTTACAGGCCGGGCGGGAGGGCTACACCTTC; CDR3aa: CASSHLQAGREGYTF
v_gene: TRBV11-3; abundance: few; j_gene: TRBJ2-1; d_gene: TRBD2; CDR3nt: TGTGCCAGCAGCTATGGACTAGCGGGTAATGAGCAGTTCTTC; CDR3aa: CASSYGLAGNEQFF
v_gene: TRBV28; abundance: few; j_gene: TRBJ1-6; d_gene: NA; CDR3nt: TGTGCCAGCAGTCCAGCTGCGACTCGACTGCTTGCCCCGAATTCACCCCTCCACTTT; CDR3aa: CASSPAATRLLAPNSPLHF
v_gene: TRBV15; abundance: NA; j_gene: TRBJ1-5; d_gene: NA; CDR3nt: TGTGCCACCAGCAGAGATAGGGAGATCAATCAGCCCCAGCATTTT; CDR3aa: CATSRDREINQPQHF
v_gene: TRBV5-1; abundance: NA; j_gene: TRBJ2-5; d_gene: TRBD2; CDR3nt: TGCGCCAGCACTGGGACTATTGGGGGCCAAGAGACCCAGTACTTC; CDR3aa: CASTGTIGGQETQYF
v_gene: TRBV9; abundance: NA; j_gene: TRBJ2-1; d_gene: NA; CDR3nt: TGTGCCAGCAGCGTAGCTAGCTCCTACAATGAGCAGTTCTTC; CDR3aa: CASSVASSYNEQFF
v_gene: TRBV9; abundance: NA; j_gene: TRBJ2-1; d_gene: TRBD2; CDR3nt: TGTGCCAGCAGCCCTCGAGCGGGGACCTACAATGAGCAGTTCTTC; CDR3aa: CASSPRAGTYNEQFF
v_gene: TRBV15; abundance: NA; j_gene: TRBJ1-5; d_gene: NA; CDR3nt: TGTGCCACCAGCAGAGATTACACAGGAGATCAGCCCCAGCATTTT; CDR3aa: CATSRDYTGDQPQHF
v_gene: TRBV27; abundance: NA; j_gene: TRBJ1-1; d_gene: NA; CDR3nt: TGTGCCAGCAGTGTTAACAGGGTTGGGATGAACACTGAAGCTTTCTTT; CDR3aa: CASSVNRVGMNTEAFF
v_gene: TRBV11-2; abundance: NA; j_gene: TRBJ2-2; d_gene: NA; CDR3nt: TGTGCCAGCAGCTTAGGCATTATTGGCCTCACGAACACCGGGGAGCTGTTTTTT; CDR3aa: CASSLGIIGLTNTGELFF
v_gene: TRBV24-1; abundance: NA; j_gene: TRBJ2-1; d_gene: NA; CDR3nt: TGTGCCACCAGTGACCGGGACATCGAAAGCTCCTACAATGAGCAGTTCTTC; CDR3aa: CATSDRDIESSYNEQFF
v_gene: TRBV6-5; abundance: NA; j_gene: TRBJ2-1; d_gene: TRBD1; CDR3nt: TGTGCCAGCCAAGACAGGGCCACCAATGAGCAGTTCTTC; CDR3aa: CASQDRATNEQFF
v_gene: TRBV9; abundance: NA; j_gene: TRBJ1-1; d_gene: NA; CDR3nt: TGTGCCAGCAGCCGAGACATGAACACTGAAGCTTTCTTT; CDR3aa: CASSRDMNTEAFF
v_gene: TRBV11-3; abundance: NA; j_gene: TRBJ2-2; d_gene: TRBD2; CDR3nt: TGTGCCAGCAGCCCCGGGAGGACTAGCGTCACCGGGGAGCTGTTTTTT; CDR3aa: CASSPGRTSVTGELFF
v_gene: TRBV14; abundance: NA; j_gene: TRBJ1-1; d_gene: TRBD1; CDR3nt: TGTGCCAGCAGCTCAACAGGGGTTGCGAACACTGAAGCTTTCTTT; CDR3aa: CASSSTGVANTEAFF
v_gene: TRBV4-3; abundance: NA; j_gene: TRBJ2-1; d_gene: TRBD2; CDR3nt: TGCGCCAGCAGCCAAACGGCTAGCGGGAGAAAAGAGGAGCAGTTCTTC; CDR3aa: CASSQTASGRKEEQFF
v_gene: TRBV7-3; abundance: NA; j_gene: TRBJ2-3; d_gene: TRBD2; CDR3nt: TGTGCCAGCAGCGGACTAGCGGGCAGCACAGATACGCAGTATTTT; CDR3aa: CASSGLAGSTDTQYF
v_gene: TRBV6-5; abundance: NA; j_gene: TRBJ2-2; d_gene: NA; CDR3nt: TGTGCCAGCAGTTACTCCGTAGCTCCTCGGGAGCTGTTTTTT; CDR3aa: CASSYSVAPRELFF
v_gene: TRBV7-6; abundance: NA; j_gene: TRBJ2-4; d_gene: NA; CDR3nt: TGTGCCAGCAGCGCCAGGGATGACATTCAGTACTTC; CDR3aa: CASSARDDIQYF
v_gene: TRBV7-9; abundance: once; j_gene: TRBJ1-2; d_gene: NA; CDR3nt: TGTGCCAGCAGCGCGGGAGGGAAGAACTATGGCTACACCTTC; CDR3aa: CASSAGGKNYGYTF
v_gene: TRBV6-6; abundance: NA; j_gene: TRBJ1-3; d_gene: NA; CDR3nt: TGTGCCAGCAGTCGTCCGGACAGCAGCTCTGGAAACACCATATATTTT; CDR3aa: CASSRPDSSSGNTIYF
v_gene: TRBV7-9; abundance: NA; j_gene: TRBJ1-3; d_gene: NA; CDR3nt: TGTGCCAGCAGCACAGACGGAAACACCATATATTTT; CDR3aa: CASSTDGNTIYF
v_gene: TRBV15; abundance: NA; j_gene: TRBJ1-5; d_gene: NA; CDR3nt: TGTGCCACCAGCAGAGAGACCAACGCGGGGGAACCCCAGCATTTT; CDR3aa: CATSRETNAGEPQHF
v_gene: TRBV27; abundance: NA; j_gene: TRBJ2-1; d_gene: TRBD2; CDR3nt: TGTGCCAGCAGTTTATCCGGGACTAGCGCCTACAATGAGCAGTTCTTC; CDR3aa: CASSLSGTSAYNEQFF
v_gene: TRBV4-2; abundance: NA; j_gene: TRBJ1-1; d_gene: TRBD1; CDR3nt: TGTGCCAGCAGCCTCAGGGGGACTGAAGCTTTCTTT; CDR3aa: CASSLRGTEAFF
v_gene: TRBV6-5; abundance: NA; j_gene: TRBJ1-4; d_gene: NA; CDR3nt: TGTGCCAGCAGCGTCGCGGTAGGAAAACTGTTTTTT; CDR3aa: CASSVAVGKLFF
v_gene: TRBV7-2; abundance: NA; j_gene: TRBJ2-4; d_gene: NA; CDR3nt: TGTGCCAGCAGGGCCCCAGGAGGGTTCCAAAACATTCAGTACTTC; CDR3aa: CASRAPGGFQNIQYF
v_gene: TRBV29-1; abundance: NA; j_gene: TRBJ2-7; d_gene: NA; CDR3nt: TGCAGCGTTAGGGGCGAGGTCTACGAGCAGTACTTC; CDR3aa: CSVRGEVYEQYF
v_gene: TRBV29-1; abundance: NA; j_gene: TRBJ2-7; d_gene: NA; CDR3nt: TGCAGCGTTGAGGAGGCCCACGAGCAGTACTTC; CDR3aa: CSVEEAHEQYF
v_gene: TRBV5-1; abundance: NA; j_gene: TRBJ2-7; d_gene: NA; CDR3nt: TGCGCCAGCAGCAGCCCCCGAGACTCAGTCTACGAGCAGTACTTC; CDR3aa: CASSSPRDSVYEQYF
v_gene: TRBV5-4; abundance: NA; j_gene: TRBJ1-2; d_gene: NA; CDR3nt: TGTGCCAGCAGCCTACAGGTCCTCTATGGCTACACCTTC; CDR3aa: CASSLQVLYGYTF
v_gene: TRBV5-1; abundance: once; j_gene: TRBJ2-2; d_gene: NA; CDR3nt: TGCGCCAGCAGCTTAGGAGAGCCCGGGGAGCTGTTTTTT; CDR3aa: CASSLGEPGELFF
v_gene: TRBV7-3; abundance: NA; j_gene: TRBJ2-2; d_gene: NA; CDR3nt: TGTGCCAGCAGCTTATATTCCGGGGAGCTGTTTTTT; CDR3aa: CASSLYSGELFF
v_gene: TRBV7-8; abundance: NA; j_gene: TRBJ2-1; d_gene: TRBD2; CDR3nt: TGTGCCAGCAGCCCGAAGCCGAGCGGGATACACAATGAGCAGTTCTTC; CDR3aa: CASSPKPSGIHNEQFF
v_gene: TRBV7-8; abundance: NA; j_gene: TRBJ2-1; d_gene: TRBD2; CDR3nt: TGTGCCAGCAGCTCCAATCTAGCGGGACCTCGGGCCAATGAGCAGTTCTTC; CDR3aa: CASSSNLAGPRANEQFF
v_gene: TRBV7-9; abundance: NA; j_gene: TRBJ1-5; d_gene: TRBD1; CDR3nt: TGTGCCAGCCCCTGGAGGGGACAGTCAGCGGGCAATCAGCCCCAGCATTTT; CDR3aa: CASPWRGQSAGNQPQHF
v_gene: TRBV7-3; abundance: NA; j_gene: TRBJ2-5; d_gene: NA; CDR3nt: TGTGCCAGCAGCTTAATGTGTCTAGGATGGAGGTGGTACCAAGAGACCCAGTACTTC; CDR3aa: CASSLMCLGWRWYQETQYF
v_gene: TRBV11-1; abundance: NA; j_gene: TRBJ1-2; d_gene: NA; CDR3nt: TGTGCCAGCACCAACGACGGACATGGAGCTGGCTACACCTTC; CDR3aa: CASTNDGHGAGYTF
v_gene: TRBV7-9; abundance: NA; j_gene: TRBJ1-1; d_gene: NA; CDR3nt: TGTGCCAGCAGCTTAAAGGGGCAGGGCACTGAAGCTTTCTTT; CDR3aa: CASSLKGQGTEAFF
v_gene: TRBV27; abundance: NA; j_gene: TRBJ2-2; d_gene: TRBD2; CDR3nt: TGTGCCAGCAGTTTATTAGCGGGCGACACCGGGGAGCTGTTTTTT; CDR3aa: CASSLLAGDTGELFF
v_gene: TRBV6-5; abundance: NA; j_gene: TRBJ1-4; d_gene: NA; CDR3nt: TGTGCCAGCAGTTACGGGGGGGCTAGGGAAAAACTGTTTTTT; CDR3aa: CASSYGGAREKLFF
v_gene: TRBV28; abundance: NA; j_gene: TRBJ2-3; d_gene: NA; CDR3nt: TGTGCCAGCAGTTTACCCCAAGGGGTCAGCACAGATACGCAGTATTTT; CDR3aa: CASSLPQGVSTDTQYF
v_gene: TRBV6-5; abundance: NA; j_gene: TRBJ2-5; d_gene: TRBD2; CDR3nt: TGTGCCAGCAGTCCCTATACTAGCGACCAAGAGACCCAGTACTTC; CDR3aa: CASSPYTSDQETQYF
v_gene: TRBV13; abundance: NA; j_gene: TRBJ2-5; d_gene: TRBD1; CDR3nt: TGTGCCAGCAGCTCATCCTCCTGGACAGGGGGCAGAGAGACCCAGTACTTC; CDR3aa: CASSSSSWTGGRETQYF
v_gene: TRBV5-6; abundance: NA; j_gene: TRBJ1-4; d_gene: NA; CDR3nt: TGTGCCAGCAGCTTGGGCGGTCGGGGAAGTGCTAATGAAAAACTGTTTTTT; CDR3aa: CASSLGGRGSANEKLFF
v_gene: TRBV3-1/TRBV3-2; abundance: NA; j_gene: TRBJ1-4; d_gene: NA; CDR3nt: TGTGCCAGCAGGAAGGAGGATGAAAAACTGTTTTTT; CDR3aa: CASRKEDEKLFF
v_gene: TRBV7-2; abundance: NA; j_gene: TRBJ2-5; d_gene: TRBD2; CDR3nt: TGTGCCAGCAGCTTATATGAGGTGGCGGGGGAAGAGACCCAGTACTTC; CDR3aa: CASSLYEVAGEETQYF
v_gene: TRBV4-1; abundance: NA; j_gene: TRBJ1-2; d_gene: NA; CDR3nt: TGCGCCAGCAGCCAACCCCGGCCAGGGGCAACACTCTATGGCTACACCTTC; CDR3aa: CASSQPRPGATLYGYTF